The clone carrying this T cell receptor (beta chain) appeared a few times. The data were obtained in a study of response to subunit inactivated influenza vaccine. The V segment lost 7 bases and the J segment 5 bases; nucleotides outside the gene matches: 15. The CDR3 loop spans 17 amino acids. CDR1 is MNHNS and CDR2 is SASEGT in the germline V gene. TCRdb reprocessed the RT-PCR reads via MiXCR and lists one record per CDR3 protein. The table has more than 700,000 distinct CDR3 sequences, around 20% seen once. The sequences come from PBMCs from blood, collected 4 to 6 days after vaccination. The receptor was isolated from a middle-aged man who received an inactivated influenza vaccine. The rearrangement uses TRBV6-1 and TRBJ2-2, with 8 positions matching TRBD1. The CDR3 DNA is TGTGCCAGCACTCCCGGCAGGGGGCTAGCCTGGACCGGGGAGCTGTTTTTT. Its protein is CASTPGRGLAWTGELFF.